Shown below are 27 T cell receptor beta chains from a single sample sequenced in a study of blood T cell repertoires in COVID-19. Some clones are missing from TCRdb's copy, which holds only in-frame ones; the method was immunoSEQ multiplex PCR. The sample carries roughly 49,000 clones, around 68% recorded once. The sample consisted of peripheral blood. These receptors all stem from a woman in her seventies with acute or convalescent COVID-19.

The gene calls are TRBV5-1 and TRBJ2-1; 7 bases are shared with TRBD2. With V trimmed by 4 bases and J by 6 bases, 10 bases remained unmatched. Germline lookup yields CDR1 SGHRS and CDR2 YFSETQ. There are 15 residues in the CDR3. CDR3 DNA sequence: TGCGCCAGCAGCCACCAGACTAGCTCTCTCAATGAGCAGTTCTTC. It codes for CASSHQTSSLNEQFF.

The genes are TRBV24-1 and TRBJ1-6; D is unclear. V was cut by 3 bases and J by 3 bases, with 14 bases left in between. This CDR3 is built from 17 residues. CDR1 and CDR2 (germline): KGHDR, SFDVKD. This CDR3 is CATSDTRLGLYNSPLHF. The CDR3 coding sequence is TGTGCCACCAGTGATACGAGGTTAGGCCTCTATAATTCACCCCTCCACTTT.

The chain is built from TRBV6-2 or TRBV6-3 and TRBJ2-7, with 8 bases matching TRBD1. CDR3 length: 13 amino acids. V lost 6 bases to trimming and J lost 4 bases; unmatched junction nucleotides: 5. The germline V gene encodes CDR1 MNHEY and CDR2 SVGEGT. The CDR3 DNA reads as TGTGCCAGCAGCTGGACAGGGACGTACGAGCAGTACTTC. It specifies CASSWTGTYEQYF.

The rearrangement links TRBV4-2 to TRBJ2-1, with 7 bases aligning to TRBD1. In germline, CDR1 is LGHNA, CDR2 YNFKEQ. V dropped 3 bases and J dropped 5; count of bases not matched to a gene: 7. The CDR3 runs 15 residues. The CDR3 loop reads CASSQPGDSNNEQFF. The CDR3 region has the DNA TGTGCCAGCAGCCAGCCTGGGGACAGCAACAATGAGCAGTTCTTC.

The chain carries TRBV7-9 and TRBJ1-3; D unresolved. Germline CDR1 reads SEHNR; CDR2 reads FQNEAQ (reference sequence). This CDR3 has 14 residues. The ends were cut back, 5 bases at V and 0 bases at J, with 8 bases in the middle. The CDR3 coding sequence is TGTGCCAGCAGCATCCGGGACTCTGGAAACACCATATATTTT. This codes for CASSIRDSGNTIYF.

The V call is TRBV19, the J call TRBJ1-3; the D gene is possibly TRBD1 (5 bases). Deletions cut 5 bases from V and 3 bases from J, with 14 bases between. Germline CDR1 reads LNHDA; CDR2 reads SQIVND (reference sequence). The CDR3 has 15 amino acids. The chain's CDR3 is CASSLSPTVGNTIYF. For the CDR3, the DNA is TGTGCCAGTAGTCTCTCCCCGACAGTTGGAAACACCATATATTTT.

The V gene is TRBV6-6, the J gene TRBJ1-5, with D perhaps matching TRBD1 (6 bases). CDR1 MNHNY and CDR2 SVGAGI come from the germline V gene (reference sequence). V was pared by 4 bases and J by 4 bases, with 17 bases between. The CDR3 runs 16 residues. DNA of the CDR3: TGTGCCAGCAGTTCCCGGGACAATTTTTTAAATCAGCCCCAGCATTTT. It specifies CASSSRDNFLNQPQHF.

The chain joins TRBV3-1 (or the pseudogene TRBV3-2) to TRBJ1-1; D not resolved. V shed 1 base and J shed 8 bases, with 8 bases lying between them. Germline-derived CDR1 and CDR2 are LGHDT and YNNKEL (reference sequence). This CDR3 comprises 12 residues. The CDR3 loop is CASSQGVREAFF. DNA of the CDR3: TGTGCCAGCAGCCAAGGGGTCAGGGAAGCTTTCTTT.

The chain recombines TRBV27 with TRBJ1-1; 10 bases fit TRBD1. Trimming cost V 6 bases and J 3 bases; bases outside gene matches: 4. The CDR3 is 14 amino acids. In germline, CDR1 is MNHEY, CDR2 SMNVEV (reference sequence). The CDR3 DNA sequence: TGTGCCAGCAGAGACAGGGGGCTGTACACTGAAGCTTTCTTT. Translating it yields CASRDRGLYTEAFF.

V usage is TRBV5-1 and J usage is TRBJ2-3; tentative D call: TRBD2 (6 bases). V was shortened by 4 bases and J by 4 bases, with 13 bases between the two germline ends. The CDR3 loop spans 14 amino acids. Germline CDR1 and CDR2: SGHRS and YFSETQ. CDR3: CASSGGRLADTQYF. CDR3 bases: TGCGCCAGCAGCGGAGGGAGGCTTGCAGATACGCAGTATTTT.

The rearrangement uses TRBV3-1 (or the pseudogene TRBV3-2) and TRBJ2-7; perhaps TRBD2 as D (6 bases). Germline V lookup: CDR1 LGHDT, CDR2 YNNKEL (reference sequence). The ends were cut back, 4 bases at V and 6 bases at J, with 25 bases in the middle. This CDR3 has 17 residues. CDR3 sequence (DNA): TGTGCCAGCAGCCCCCGGGCGACACTAGCCACGCTACTCGAGCAGTACTTC. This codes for CASSPRATLATLLEQYF.

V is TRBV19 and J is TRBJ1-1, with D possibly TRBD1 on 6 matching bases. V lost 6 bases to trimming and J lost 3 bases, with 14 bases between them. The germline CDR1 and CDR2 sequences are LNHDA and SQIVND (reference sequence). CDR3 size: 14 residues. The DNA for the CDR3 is TGTGCCAGTAGATCCGTCGAGGGGGACACTGAAGCTTTCTTT. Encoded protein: CASRSVEGDTEAFF.

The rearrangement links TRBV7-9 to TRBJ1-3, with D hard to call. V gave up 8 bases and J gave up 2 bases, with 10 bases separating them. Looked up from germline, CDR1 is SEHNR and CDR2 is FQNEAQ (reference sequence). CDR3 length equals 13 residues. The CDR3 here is CASQAGAGNTIYF. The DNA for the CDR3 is TGTGCCAGCCAGGCCGGGGCTGGAAACACCATATATTTT.

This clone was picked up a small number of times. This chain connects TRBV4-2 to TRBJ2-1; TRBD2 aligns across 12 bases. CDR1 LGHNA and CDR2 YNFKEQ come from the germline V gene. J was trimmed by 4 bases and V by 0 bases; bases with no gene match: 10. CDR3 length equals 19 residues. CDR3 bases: TGTGCCAGCAGCCAAGATACGCCTAGCGGGGGGGCCCGATACAATGAGCAGTTCTTC. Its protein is CASSQDTPSGGARYNEQFF.

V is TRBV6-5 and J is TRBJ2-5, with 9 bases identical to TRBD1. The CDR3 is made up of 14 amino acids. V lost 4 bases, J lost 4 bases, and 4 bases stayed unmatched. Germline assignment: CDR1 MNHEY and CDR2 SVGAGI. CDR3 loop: CASSWGQGSETQYF. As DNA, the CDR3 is TGTGCCAGCAGTTGGGGACAGGGTTCAGAGACCCAGTACTTC.

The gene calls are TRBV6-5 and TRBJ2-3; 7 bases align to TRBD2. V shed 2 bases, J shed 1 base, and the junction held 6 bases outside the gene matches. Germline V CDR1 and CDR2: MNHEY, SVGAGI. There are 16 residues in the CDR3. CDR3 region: CASSYRFGGGTDTQYF. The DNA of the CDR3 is TGTGCCAGCAGTTACAGGTTTGGGGGGGGCACAGATACGCAGTATTTT.

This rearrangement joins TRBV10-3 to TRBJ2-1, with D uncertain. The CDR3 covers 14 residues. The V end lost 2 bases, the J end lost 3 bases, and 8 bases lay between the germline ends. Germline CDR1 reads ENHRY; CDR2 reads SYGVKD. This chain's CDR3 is CAISEEQFYNEQFF. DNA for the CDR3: TGTGCCATCAGTGAGGAGCAATTCTACAATGAGCAGTTCTTC.

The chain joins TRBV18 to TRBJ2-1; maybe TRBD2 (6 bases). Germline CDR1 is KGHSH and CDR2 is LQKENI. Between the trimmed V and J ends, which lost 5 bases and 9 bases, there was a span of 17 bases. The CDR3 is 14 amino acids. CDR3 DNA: TGTGCCAGCTCAAAGGCGGGGCGGCAGGGTGAGCAGTTCTTC. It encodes CASSKAGRQGEQFF.

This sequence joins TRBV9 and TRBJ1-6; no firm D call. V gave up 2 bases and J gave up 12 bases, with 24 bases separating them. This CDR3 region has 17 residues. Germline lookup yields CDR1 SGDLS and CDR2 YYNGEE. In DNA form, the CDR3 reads TGTGCCAGCAGCGTGTCTTCTCCTCCGTCTATAGGCGGACCCCTCCACTTT. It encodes CASSVSSPPSIGGPLHF.

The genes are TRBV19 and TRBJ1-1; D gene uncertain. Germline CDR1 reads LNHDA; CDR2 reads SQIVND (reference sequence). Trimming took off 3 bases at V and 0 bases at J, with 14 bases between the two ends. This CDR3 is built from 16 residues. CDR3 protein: CASSILAGDLNTEAFF. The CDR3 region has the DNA TGTGCCAGTAGTATTCTTGCCGGGGATTTGAACACTGAAGCTTTCTTT.

CDR3 DNA sequence: TGCGCCAGCAGTGACCTAGCGGGGTGGGAGACCCAGTACTTC. Its protein product is CASSDLAGWETQYF. The rearrangement joins TRBV10-2 to TRBJ2-5, with 9 bases matching TRBD2. The CDR3 contains 14 residues. V shed 3 bases, J shed 5 bases, and the junction held 4 bases outside the gene matches. The germline gives CDR1 WSHSY, CDR2 SAAADI.

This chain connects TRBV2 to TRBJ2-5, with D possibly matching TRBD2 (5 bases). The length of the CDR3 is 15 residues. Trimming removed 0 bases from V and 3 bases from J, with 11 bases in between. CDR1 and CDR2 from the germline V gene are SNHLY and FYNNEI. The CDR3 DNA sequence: TGTGCCAGCAGTGAAGCGTGGACTTTCGAAGAGACCCAGTACTTC. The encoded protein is CASSEAWTFEETQYF.

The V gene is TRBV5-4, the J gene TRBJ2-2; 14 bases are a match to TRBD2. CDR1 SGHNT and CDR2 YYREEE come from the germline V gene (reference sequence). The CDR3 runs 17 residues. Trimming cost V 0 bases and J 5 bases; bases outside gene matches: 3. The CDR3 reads CASSLGLAGGYTGELFF. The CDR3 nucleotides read TGTGCCAGCAGCTTGGGACTAGCGGGAGGGTATACCGGGGAGCTGTTTTTT.

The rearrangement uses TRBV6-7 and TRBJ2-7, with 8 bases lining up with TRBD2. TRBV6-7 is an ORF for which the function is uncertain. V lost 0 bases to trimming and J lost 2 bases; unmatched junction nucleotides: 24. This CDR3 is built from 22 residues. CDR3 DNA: TGTGCCAGCAGTTACTCGAGGGGAAGCCCGGGACTAGTCGCTTTGGAACCCTACGAGCAGTACTTC. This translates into CASSYSRGSPGLVALEPYEQYF.

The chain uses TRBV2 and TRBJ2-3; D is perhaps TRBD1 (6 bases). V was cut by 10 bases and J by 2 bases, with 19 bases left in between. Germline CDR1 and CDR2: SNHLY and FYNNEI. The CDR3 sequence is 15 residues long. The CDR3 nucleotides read TGTGCCATCACAGGGTACCAAAGCTTCACAGATACGCAGTATTTT. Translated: CAITGYQSFTDTQYF. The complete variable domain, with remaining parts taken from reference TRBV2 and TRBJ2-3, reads EPEVTQTPSHQVTQMGQEVILRCVPISNHLYFYWYRQILGQKVEFLVSFYNNEISEKSEIFDDQFSVERPDGSNFTLKIRSTKLEDSAMYFCAITGYQSFTDTQYFGPGTRLTVL.

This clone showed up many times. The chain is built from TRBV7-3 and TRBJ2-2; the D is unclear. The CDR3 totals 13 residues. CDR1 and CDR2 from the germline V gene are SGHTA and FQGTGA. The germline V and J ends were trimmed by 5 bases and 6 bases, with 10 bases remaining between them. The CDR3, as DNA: TGTGCCAGCAGCCTGGTCAGCGCCGGGGAGCTGTTTTTT. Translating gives CASSLVSAGELFF. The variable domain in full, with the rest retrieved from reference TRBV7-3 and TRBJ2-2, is GAGVSQTPSNKVTEKGKYVELRCDPISGHTALYWYRQSLGQGPEFLIYFQGTGAADDSGLPNDRFFAVRPEGSVSTLKIQRTERGDSAVYLCASSLVSAGELFFGEGSRLTVL.

The chain's CDR3 is CASSPKGDSNYEQYF. CDR3 nucleotides: TGTGCCAGCAGTCCTAAAGGGGACTCGAACTACGAGCAGTACTTC. The rearrangement uses TRBV9 and TRBJ2-7, with a possible D match to TRBD2 (6 bases). V gave up 5 bases and J gave up 3 bases, with 18 bases separating them. CDR3 length: 15 amino acids. Germline lookup yields CDR1 SGDLS and CDR2 YYNGEE. Together with reference TRBV9 and TRBJ2-7, the CDR3 gives the full variable domain: DSGVTQTPKHLITATGQRVTLRCSPRSGDLSVYWYQQSLDQGLQFLIQYYNGEERAKGNILERFSAQQFPDLHSELNLSSLELGDSALYFCASSPKGDSNYEQYFGPGTRLTVT.